Shown below are 14 T cell receptor beta chains from a single sample sequenced in a study of T cell changes during pregnancy in multiple sclerosis. Measured with immunoSEQ multiplex PCR; TCRdb has only the in-frame clones, and not every one. The sample includes 50,000 or so clones, 93% seen only once; the top ten take about 2%. Sequenced here: peripheral blood, sampled in the second trimester of pregnancy. The receptors originated from a female donor with multiple sclerosis, enrolled in a pregnancy study.

J is TRBJ2-2 and V is TRBV7-9; D is perhaps TRBD1 (5 bases). CDR3 length equals 15 residues. In germline, CDR1 is SEHNR, CDR2 FQNEAQ (reference sequence). V lost 5 bases, J lost 2 bases, and 12 bases lay in between. The CDR3 is CASSPPQGNTGELFF. CDR3 nucleotide sequence: TGTGCCAGCAGCCCTCCCCAGGGAAACACCGGGGAGCTGTTTTTT. Full variable domain (rest looked up from reference TRBV7-9 and TRBJ2-2): DTGVSQNPRHKITKRGQNVTFRCDPISEHNRLYWYRQTLGQGPEFLTYFQNEAQLEKSRLLSDRFSAERPKGSFSTLEIQRTEQGDSAMYLCASSPPQGNTGELFFGEGSRLTVL.

CDR3 sequence: CASSPVAQYRYGYTF. The CDR3 DNA reads as TGTGCCAGCAGCCCCGTGGCACAATACCGCTATGGCTACACCTTC. The chain carries TRBV27 and TRBJ1-2; D call uncertain. Deletions cut 6 bases from V and 4 bases from J, with 18 bases between. Per germline, CDR1 MNHEY and CDR2 SMNVEV (reference sequence). The CDR3 sequence is 15 residues long.

This chain links TRBV28 with TRBJ2-7; 7 positions agree with TRBD1. Per the germline V gene, CDR1 is MDHEN and CDR2 is SYDVKM. The CDR3 has 14 residues. The V gene end was trimmed by 4 bases and the J gene end by 0 bases; junction bases not matched to a gene: 3. CDR3 sequence: CASSSNRGSYEQYF. CDR3 nucleotides: TGTGCCAGCAGTTCCAACAGGGGCTCCTACGAGCAGTACTTC.

V is TRBV7-9 and J is TRBJ2-7, with 9 bases that match TRBD2. Germline lookup yields CDR1 SEHNR and CDR2 FQNEAQ (reference sequence). J lost 6 bases, V lost 2 bases, and 11 bases had no gene match. The length of the CDR3 is 16 residues. The CDR3 DNA sequence: TGTGCCAGCAGCTTACGCTTGGCGGGAGGGCGGGCCGAGCAGTACTTC. It is translated as CASSLRLAGGRAEQYF.

This clone has a single count. The chain carries TRBV7-6 and TRBJ2-2; 8 positions match TRBD2. Germline CDR1 is SGHVS and CDR2 is FNYEAQ. V lost 0 bases and J lost 4; bases outside the gene matches: 10. This CDR3 contains 18 residues. CDR3 sequence: CASSLALLAGTFTGELFF. Written as DNA, the CDR3 is TGTGCCAGCAGCTTAGCCCTCCTAGCGGGCACTTTCACCGGGGAGCTGTTTTTT.

V is TRBV5-1 and J is TRBJ1-1; D is perhaps TRBD1 (5 bases). Trimming took off 0 bases at V and 6 bases at J, with 9 bases between the two ends. CDR3 size: 13 residues. From germline, CDR1 is SGHRS and CDR2 YFSETQ. The CDR3 sequence: CASSLGGTSEAFF. The CDR3 coding sequence is TGCGCCAGCAGCTTGGGAGGGACTTCTGAAGCTTTCTTT.

This clone is labeled as medium-sized. The V call is TRBV25-1, the J call TRBJ2-7; D gene unclear. Germline CDR1 and CDR2: MGHDK and SYGVNS. V lost 5 bases and J lost 1, with 9 bases in between. The length of the CDR3 is 13 residues. CDR3: CASSLPYSYEQYF. DNA for the CDR3: TGTGCCAGCAGTCTTCCGTATTCCTACGAGCAGTACTTC.

This clone has just a few counts. This chain joins TRBV5-4 and TRBJ2-1; 7 bases are a match to TRBD2. The V and J ends lost 4 bases and 4 bases, in that order; junction bases with no gene match: 11. CDR3 length equals 16 residues. Germline V lookup: CDR1 SGHNT, CDR2 YYREEE (reference sequence). The CDR3 region has the DNA TGTGCCAGCAGCGGGCAGGGCGGGAGAACTTACAATGAGCAGTTCTTC. This translates into CASSGQGGRTYNEQFF.

For the CDR3, the DNA is TGCGCCAGCAGCCGGGGGTTCGGGAGGGCCGTAGATACGCAGTATTTT. It translates to CASSRGFGRAVDTQYF. This chain uses TRBV4-1 with TRBJ2-3; 8 bases map to TRBD2. V lost 4 bases, J lost 5 bases, and 11 bases stayed unmatched. CDR3 length: 16 amino acids. The germline V gene encodes CDR1 MGHRA and CDR2 YSYEKL.

This chain connects TRBV29-1 to TRBJ2-5, with D tentatively TRBD1 (6 bases). Germline CDR1 and CDR2: SQVTM and ANQGSEA. Trimming removed 6 bases at V and 3 bases at J, with 8 bases between. The CDR3 spans 11 residues. The CDR3 coding sequence is TGCAGCGTAGGGACAAAAGAGACCCAGTACTTC. Translated, it gives CSVGTKETQYF.

The rearrangement uses TRBV9 and TRBJ2-2; D call uncertain. Germline values: CDR1 SGDLS, CDR2 YYNGEE. The CDR3 sequence is 16 residues long. V gave up 0 bases and J gave up 6 bases, with 15 bases separating them. In nucleotides, the CDR3 is TGTGCCAGCAGCGTAGCTCTCCAGTCCTGGCCCGGGGAGCTGTTTTTT. This codes for CASSVALQSWPGELFF.

The chain couples TRBV6-5 to TRBJ1-2, with D uncertain. V lost 2 bases and J 4 bases, leaving 5 bases between the germline ends. This CDR3 is 12 amino acids long. Germline lookup yields CDR1 MNHEY and CDR2 SVGAGI. In DNA, the CDR3 is TGTGCCAGCAGTTACCAGGTCTATGGCTACACCTTC. Residues: CASSYQVYGYTF.

This chain uses TRBV5-4 with TRBJ2-1; 7 positions agree with TRBD2. This CDR3 is 16 amino acids long. Losses at the gene ends were 2 bases for V and 7 bases for J; bases not matched to a gene: 12. Per the germline V gene, CDR1 is SGHNT and CDR2 is YYREEE (reference sequence). In DNA, the CDR3 is TGTGCCAGCAGCTTAATCGGCGGGAGTCCAGAAAATGAGCAGTTCTTC. Encoded protein: CASSLIGGSPENEQFF.

This clone is a singleton in its sample. This rearrangement joins TRBV30 to TRBJ2-5; 7 bases map to TRBD1. The germline CDR1 and CDR2 sequences are GTSNPN and SVGIG (reference sequence). With 5 bases clipped from V and 4 bases from J, the junction kept 4 bases outside the gene matches. The CDR3 length is 12 residues. The CDR3 DNA reads TGTGCCTGGGATACAGGGGCAGAGACCCAGTACTTC. Its protein product is CAWDTGAETQYF.